This T cell receptor (beta chain) was obtained from a study of T cell changes during pregnancy in multiple sclerosis. Generated by immunoSEQ multiplex PCR, the TCRdb table keeps only in-frame clones and is missing some. The table records around 96,000 clones, around 94% of them present only once. Germline V gene sequence: CDR1 SNHLY, CDR2 FYNNEI. This CDR3 region has 13 residues. Trimming removed 5 bases from V and 1 base from J, with 7 bases in between. J is TRBJ2-3 and V is TRBV2; a weak D match, TRBD2 (6 bases). The clonotype originates from a female donor in good health, enrolled as a control in a pregnancy study. The sequences come from peripheral blood, collected after pregnancy. The CDR3 protein is CASSWGGTDTQYF. DNA of the CDR3: TGTGCCAGCAGTTGGGGGGGCACAGATACGCAGTATTTT.